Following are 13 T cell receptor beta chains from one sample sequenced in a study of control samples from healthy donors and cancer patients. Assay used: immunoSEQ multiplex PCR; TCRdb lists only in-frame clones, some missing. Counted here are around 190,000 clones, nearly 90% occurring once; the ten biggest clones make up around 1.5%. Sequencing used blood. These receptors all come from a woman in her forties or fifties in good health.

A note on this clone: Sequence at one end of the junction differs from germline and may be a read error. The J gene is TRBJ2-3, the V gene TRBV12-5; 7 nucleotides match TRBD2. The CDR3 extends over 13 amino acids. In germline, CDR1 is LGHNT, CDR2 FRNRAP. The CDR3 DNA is TGTGCTAGTGGTTCGGGACTACCAGACACGCAGTATTTT. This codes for CASGSGLPDTQYF.

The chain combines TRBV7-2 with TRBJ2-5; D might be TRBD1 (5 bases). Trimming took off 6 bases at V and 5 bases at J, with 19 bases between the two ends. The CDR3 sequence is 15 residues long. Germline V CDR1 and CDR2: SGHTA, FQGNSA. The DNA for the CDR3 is TGTGCCAGCAGTCCCCAAGTTCAGGGAACGGAGACCCAGTACTTC. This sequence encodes CASSPQVQGTETQYF.

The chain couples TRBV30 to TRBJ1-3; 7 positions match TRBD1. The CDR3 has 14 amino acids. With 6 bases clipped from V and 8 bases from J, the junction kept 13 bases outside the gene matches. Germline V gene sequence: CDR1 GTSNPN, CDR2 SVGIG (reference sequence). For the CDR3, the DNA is TGTGCCTGTTTTAAGGGGGCAGCGAGAGACACCATATATTTT. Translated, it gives CACFKGAARDTIYF.

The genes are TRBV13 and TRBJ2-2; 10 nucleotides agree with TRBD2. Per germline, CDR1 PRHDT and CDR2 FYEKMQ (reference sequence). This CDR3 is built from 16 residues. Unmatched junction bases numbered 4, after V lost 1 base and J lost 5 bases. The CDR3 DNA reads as TGTGCCAGCAGCTTAGATCTAGCGGGAGCAACCGGGGAGCTGTTTTTT. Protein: CASSLDLAGATGELFF.

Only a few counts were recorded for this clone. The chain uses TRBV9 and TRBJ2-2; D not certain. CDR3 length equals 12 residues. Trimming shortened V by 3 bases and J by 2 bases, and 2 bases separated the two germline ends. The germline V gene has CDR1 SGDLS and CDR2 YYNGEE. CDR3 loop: CASSANTGELFF. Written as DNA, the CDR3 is TGTGCCAGCAGCGCCAACACCGGGGAGCTGTTTTTT. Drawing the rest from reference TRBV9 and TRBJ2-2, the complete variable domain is DSGVTQTPKHLITATGQRVTLRCSPRSGDLSVYWYQQSLDQGLQFLIQYYNGEERAKGNILERFSAQQFPDLHSELNLSSLELGDSALYFCASSANTGELFFGEGSRLTVL.

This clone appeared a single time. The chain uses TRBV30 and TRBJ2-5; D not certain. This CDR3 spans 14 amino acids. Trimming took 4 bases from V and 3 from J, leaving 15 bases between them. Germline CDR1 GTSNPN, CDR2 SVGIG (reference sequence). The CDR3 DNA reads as TGTGCCTGGATTAGCTTCTTGCCGAAAGAGACCCAGTACTTC. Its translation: CAWISFLPKETQYF.

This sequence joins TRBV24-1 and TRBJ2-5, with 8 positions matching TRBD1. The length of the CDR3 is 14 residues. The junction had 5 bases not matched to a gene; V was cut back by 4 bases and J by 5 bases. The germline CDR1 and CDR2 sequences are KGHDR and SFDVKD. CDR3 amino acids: CATSDRGPGETQYF. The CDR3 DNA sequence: TGTGCCACCAGTGACAGGGGGCCCGGGGAGACCCAGTACTTC.

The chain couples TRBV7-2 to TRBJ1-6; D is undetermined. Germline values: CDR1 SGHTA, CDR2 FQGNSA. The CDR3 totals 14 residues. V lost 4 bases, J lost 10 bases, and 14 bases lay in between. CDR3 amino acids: CASSSAFKGSPLHF. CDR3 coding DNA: TGTGCCAGCAGCTCCGCTTTTAAGGGCTCACCCCTCCACTTT.

The DNA for the CDR3 is TGTGCCAGCAGCTTGTTATCTGGGCAGGGTGAAGCTTTCTTT. This gives the protein CASSLLSGQGEAFF. The chain has TRBV5-6 and TRBJ1-1, with D possibly TRBD1 on 5 matching bases. The V end was cut by 1 base, the J end by 7 bases, with 14 bases between. CDR1 is SGHDT and CDR2 is YYEEEE in the germline V gene. The CDR3 has 14 amino acids.

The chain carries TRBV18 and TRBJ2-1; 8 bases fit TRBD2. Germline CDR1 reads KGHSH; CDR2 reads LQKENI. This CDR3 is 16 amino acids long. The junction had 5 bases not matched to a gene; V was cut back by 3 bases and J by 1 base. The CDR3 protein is CASSPEAGVSYNEQFF. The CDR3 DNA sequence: TGTGCCAGCTCACCGGAAGCGGGAGTTTCCTACAATGAGCAGTTCTTC.

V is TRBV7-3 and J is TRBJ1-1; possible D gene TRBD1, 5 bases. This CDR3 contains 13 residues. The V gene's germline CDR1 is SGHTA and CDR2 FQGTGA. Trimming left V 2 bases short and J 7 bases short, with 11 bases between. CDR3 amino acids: CASSLGSRGEAFF. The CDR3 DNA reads TGTGCCAGCAGCTTAGGTAGTAGGGGTGAAGCTTTCTTT.

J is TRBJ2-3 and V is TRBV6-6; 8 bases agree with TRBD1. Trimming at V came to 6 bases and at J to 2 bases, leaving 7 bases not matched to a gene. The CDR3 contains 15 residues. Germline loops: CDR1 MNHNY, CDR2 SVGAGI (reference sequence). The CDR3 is CASSGQGYYTDTQYF. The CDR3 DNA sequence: TGTGCCAGCAGCGGACAGGGCTACTACACAGATACGCAGTATTTT.

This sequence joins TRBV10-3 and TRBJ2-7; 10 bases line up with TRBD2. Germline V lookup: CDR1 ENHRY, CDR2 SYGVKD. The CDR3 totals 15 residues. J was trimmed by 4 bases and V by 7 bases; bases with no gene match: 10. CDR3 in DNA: TGTGCCATCACAACTGGACTAGCGGCGCGTTACGAGCAGTACTTC. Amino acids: CAITTGLAARYEQYF.